This T cell receptor (beta chain) was captured in a study of blood T cells in healthy people across ages. The CDR3 contains 14 residues. The V and J ends lost 3 bases and 3 bases respectively, with 12 bases between them. Germline lookup yields CDR1 SGDLS and CDR2 YYNGEE. As for this clonotype: What it binds is unknown.

Whole-study findings and limits: The fall in TCR beta diversity per million T cells was roughly linear with age.

A second PCR of 7 to 11 cycles used a sample-barcoded 5' primer and a J-beta primer mix. MiXCR, run by TCRdb on the 5' RACE reads, gives a single entry per CDR3 protein. The sample lists 600,000 or so distinct CDR3 sequences; about 30% were seen once. Sequenced sample: blood. This clonotype was obtained from a woman aged 80 or over in good health. V is TRBV9 and J is TRBJ1-1; unclear D gene. CDR3 coding DNA: TGTGCCAGCAGCGCCCTGGGGTTGGACACTGAAGCTTTCTTT. Translating gives CASSALGLDTEAFF.